This TCR beta chain was observed in a study of T cells expressing NK-cell markers. The wider study: It was sorted CD3+CD56-NKG2C+, CD3+CD56+NKG2C- and CD3+CD56+NKG2C+ T cells that provided the TCR beta repertoires. Study-wide findings and caveats: Each of 6 or 7 donors carried dominant NKG2C+ clonotypes accounting for roughly 1.0-7.5% of CD8+ T cells. Whether expanded NKG2C+ T cell clones were HCMV specific stayed uncertain.

For this clonotype: Antigen unknown.

CDR3 length equals 14 residues. Germline lookup yields CDR1 SGHAT and CDR2 FQDESV (reference sequence). Generation of TCR beta cDNA was performed by 5'RACE template switching incorporating UMIs. TCRdb reprocessed the 5' RACE reads, with one entry per CDR3 protein and no DNA. This sample carries roughly 430,000 distinct CDR3 sequences, with approximately 7% going to the ten biggest clones. Sequenced: blood T cells: a sorted CD56 or NKG2C T cell subset, CD4+ or CD8+ T cells, or bulk PBMC T cells (not recorded which). This chain connects TRBV11-1 to TRBJ2-1; TCRdb names TRBD1, which stays unverified in the absence of DNA. The TCR originated in a woman aged 18 to 75 in good health. CDR3 region: CASARAGGANEQFF.